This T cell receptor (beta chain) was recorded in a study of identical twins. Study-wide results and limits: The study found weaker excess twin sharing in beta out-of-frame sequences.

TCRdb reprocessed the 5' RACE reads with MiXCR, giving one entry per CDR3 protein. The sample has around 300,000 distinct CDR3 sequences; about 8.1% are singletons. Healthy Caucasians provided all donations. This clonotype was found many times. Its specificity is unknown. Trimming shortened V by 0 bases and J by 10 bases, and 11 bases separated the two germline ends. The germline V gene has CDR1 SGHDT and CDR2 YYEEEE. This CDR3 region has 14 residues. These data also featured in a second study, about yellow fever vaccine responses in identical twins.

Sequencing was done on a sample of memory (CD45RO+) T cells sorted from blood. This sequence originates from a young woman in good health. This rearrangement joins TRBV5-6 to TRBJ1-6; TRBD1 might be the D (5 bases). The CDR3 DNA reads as TGTGCCAGCAGCTTGGGGGGGTACGGGTCACCCCTCCACTTT. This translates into CASSLGGYGSPLHF.